Below are 21 T cell receptor beta chains sequenced from a single sample in a study of cytomegalovirus exposure and HLA in healthy donors (dated by TCRdb to about 2017). The library was made by the immunoSEQ multiplex PCR assay. For the multiplex PCR, a mixture combining 60 forward primers for TCR Vbeta segments and 13 reverse primers for TCR Jbeta segments was used. TCRdb retrieved this table from immuneACCESS and kept in-frame rearrangements only. Not all clones are present; in checked studies, unresolved V genes account for under half, and no reason is known for the remainder. This sample lists 100,000 to 150,000 clones; around 78% were detected once. Approximately 1.8% of the sample is taken by the ten largest. Sample: PBMCs. The receptors originated from a woman aged 40 to 49 in good health and CMV-seronegative.

This chain uses TRBV5-6 with TRBJ1-2; 10 positions match TRBD1. This CDR3 has 13 residues. CDR1 SGHDT and CDR2 YYEEEE come from the germline V gene. J gave up 8 bases and V 5 bases, and 6 bases lay outside the gene matches. CDR3 DNA sequence: TGTGCCAGCAGAAGTGACAGGGGGCAGGGCTACACCTTC. This gives the protein CASRSDRGQGYTF.

The V call is TRBV27, the J call TRBJ2-3; 14 nucleotides align to TRBD2. Germline CDR1 and CDR2: MNHEY and SMNVEV (reference sequence). The CDR3 has 22 amino acids. J lost 4 bases, V lost 3 bases, and 21 bases had no gene match. This chain's CDR3 is CASSFLPRGLAGGSRVSDTQYF. DNA for the CDR3: TGTGCCAGCAGTTTTCTACCCCGAGGACTAGCGGGGGGCTCGAGGGTCTCAGATACGCAGTATTTT.

The rearrangement links TRBV6-1 to TRBJ2-5; TRBD1 matches at 9 bases. With the DNA end fitting TRBJ2-7 better, the J assignment may be wrong. CDR1 and CDR2 (germline): MNHNS, SASEGT. The CDR3 totals 14 residues. For the CDR3, the DNA is TGTGCCAGCATCTCTCTGGGGACAGGGAACGAGCAGTACTTC. Protein product: CASISLGTGNEQYF.

V and J are TRBV27 and TRBJ2-5; TRBD1 is a possible D gene (5 bases). V was cut by 0 bases and J by 3 bases, with 14 bases left in between. This CDR3 has 16 residues. Germline loops: CDR1 MNHEY, CDR2 SMNVEV (reference sequence). The CDR3 nucleotides read TGTGCCAGCAGTTTATCGGTGGGGTCCAGGGAAGAGACCCAGTACTTC. It encodes CASSLSVGSREETQYF.

The genes are TRBV4-1 and TRBJ1-2, with 9 positions matching TRBD1. J gave up 8 bases and V 0 bases, and 7 bases lay outside the gene matches. The germline CDR1 and CDR2 sequences are MGHRA and YSYEKL. The CDR3 is 15 residues long. The CDR3 bases are TGCGCCAGCAGCCAAGATGGGACAGGGTTCGGGGGCTACACCTTC. Amino acids: CASSQDGTGFGGYTF.

The rearrangement joins TRBV27 to TRBJ1-2; D call uncertain. With 6 bases removed from V and 0 bases from J, the gap between germline ends came to 20 bases. In germline, CDR1 is MNHEY, CDR2 SMNVEV (reference sequence). The CDR3 loop spans 17 amino acids. The CDR3 loop reads CASRVGSPLEANYGYTF. CDR3 nucleotide sequence: TGTGCCAGCAGAGTAGGGAGCCCCCTCGAAGCTAACTATGGCTACACCTTC.

This clone has more than one count but fewer than ten. This chain connects TRBV14 to TRBJ1-1, with D possibly being TRBD1 (6 bases). Germline lookup yields CDR1 SGHDN and CDR2 FVKESK. The CDR3 runs to 17 residues. V lost 4 bases to trimming and J lost 4 bases, with 22 bases between them. CDR3 in DNA: TGTGCCAGCAGCCCAGCCGGGGGGGGCCCGGGGGGCACTGAAGCTTTCTTT. Protein sequence: CASSPAGGGPGGTEAFF.

This clone was counted once. This chain connects TRBV19 to TRBJ1-1; D not certain. Per the germline V gene, CDR1 is LNHDA and CDR2 is SQIVND (reference sequence). The CDR3 consists of 14 residues. Trimming took 6 bases from V and 3 from J, leaving 14 bases between them. The CDR3 region is CASRFWGGDTEAFF. Written as DNA, the CDR3 is TGTGCCAGTAGGTTCTGGGGAGGCGACACTGAAGCTTTCTTT.

This clone was observed a single time. CDR3 in amino acids: CASSSPTGWDQPQHF. The CDR3 DNA follows: TGTGCCAGCAGTTCGCCCACAGGGTGGGATCAGCCCCAGCATTTT. The chain couples TRBV28 to TRBJ1-5; D is possibly TRBD1 (6 bases). The germline gives CDR1 MDHEN, CDR2 SYDVKM. V was trimmed by 4 bases and J by 5 bases, leaving 15 bases between them. This CDR3 has 15 amino acids.

J is TRBJ2-7 and V is TRBV5-5; 9 bases are shared with TRBD1. CDR3 size: 14 residues. Germline CDR1 is SGHKS and CDR2 is YYEKEE (reference sequence). Trimming at V came to 2 bases and at J to 5 bases, leaving 5 bases not matched to a gene. The CDR3 here is CASSLGQGHDEQYF. Here the CDR3 DNA reads TGTGCCAGCAGCTTAGGACAGGGGCACGACGAGCAGTACTTC.

The V and J genes are TRBV29-1 and TRBJ2-3, with TRBD2 identical over 9 bases. Trimming took 4 bases from V and 4 from J; bases not matched to a gene: 3. The CDR3 is 13 amino acids. CDR1 is SQVTM and CDR2 is ANQGSEA in the germline V gene. CDR3 sequence (DNA): TGCAGCGTTGTGGCGGGGGGGTCAGATACGCAGTATTTT. This sequence encodes CSVVAGGSDTQYF.

The chain links TRBV29-1 to TRBJ1-5, with TRBD1 as a possible D gene (6 bases). Germline V gene data show CDR1 as SQVTM and CDR2 as ANQGSEA. V was shortened by 7 bases and J by 3 bases, with 13 bases between the two germline ends. This CDR3 is 13 amino acids long. CDR3 nucleotides: TGCAGCGCCCGGACAGCGGACAATCAGCCCCAGCATTTT. This codes for CSARTADNQPQHF.

The chain is built from TRBV2 and TRBJ1-2; 7 nucleotides match TRBD1. CDR1 SNHLY and CDR2 FYNNEI come from the germline V gene. V trimming: 8 bases; J trimming: 2 bases; junction bases outside the gene matches: 8. CDR3 length: 14 residues. For the CDR3, the DNA is TGTGCCAGCCTAGAGGGGGCAGCCAACTATGGCTACACCTTC. Its translation: CASLEGAANYGYTF.

CDR3 sequence (DNA): TGTGCCAGCAGCCCTGGCAGGGGAAGGGGGACCTACGAGCAGTACTTC. It encodes CASSPGRGRGTYEQYF. The gene calls are TRBV11-2 and TRBJ2-7; a weak D match, TRBD1 (6 bases). In germline, CDR1 is SGHAT, CDR2 FQNNGV. This CDR3 has 16 residues. With 5 bases removed from V and 2 bases from J, the gap between germline ends came to 19 bases.

CDR3 loop: CASSPGEGLGSPLHF. The CDR3 DNA sequence: TGTGCCAGCAGCCCGGGAGAGGGGCTTGGTTCACCCCTCCACTTT. The rearrangement joins TRBV5-4 to TRBJ1-6, with a tentative D call TRBD1 (5 bases). The CDR3 totals 15 residues. Germline CDR1 reads SGHNT; CDR2 reads YYREEE (reference sequence). The V and J ends lost 4 bases and 9 bases respectively, with 17 bases between them.

The chain employs TRBV6-4 and TRBJ1-2, with D uncertain. The CDR3 totals 12 residues. The V gene lost 2 bases and the J gene lost 4 bases, with 5 bases spanning the gap. Germline CDR1 and CDR2: MRHNA and SNTAGT. CDR3 protein: CASSDRGYGYTF. The CDR3 DNA reads as TGTGCCAGCAGTGACCGCGGCTATGGCTACACCTTC.

The chain links TRBV30 to TRBJ1-6; D unresolved. Deletions cut 1 base from V and 7 bases from J, with 11 bases between. The CDR3 is 14 amino acids. Germline V CDR1 and CDR2: GTSNPN, SVGIG (reference sequence). The CDR3 loop is CAWSAGSRNSPLHF. In nucleotides, the CDR3 is TGTGCCTGGAGTGCAGGTTCCAGGAATTCACCCCTCCACTTT.

This chain joins TRBV19 and TRBJ1-1; a weak D match, TRBD1 (6 bases). V was clipped by 6 bases and J by 10 bases, with 15 bases between them. The germline CDR1 and CDR2 sequences are LNHDA and SQIVND (reference sequence). The CDR3 spans 12 residues. In DNA, the CDR3 is TGTGCCAGTAGCCCACAGGGAGTTGCAGCTTTCTTT. It translates to CASSPQGVAAFF.

The gene calls are TRBV27 and TRBJ2-3, with TRBD1 matching over 7 bases. Trimming took 2 bases from V and 0 from J; bases not matched to a gene: 2. Germline-derived CDR1 and CDR2 are MNHEY and SMNVEV (reference sequence). There are 15 residues in the CDR3. CDR3 amino acids: CASSLRGQSTDTQYF. The CDR3 bases are TGTGCCAGCAGTTTAAGGGGACAGAGCACAGATACGCAGTATTTT.

The V call is TRBV28, the J call TRBJ2-1; 11 bases are a match to TRBD2. From germline, CDR1 is MDHEN and CDR2 SYDVKM. The CDR3 runs to 18 residues. Germline trimming cut 10 bases from V and 0 bases from J; bases unmatched to any gene: 14. CDR3: CAISSGRPDRDSYNEQFF. Here the CDR3 DNA reads TGTGCCATCTCTAGCGGGAGGCCAGACAGAGACTCCTACAATGAGCAGTTCTTC.

The J gene is TRBJ1-5, the V gene TRBV19; D is uncertain. The CDR3 sequence is 15 residues long. V shed 10 bases and J shed 0 bases, with 16 bases lying between them. Germline values: CDR1 LNHDA, CDR2 SQIVND (reference sequence). CDR3 coding DNA: TGTGCCACCAAGGTCGGACTGTTTAGCAATCAGCCCCAGCATTTT. Translated: CATKVGLFSNQPQHF.